The 32 T cell receptor beta chains presented below share a single source sample, sequenced in a study of Ad26.COV2.S vaccination and SARS-CoV-2 variants. Profiling relied on immunoSEQ multiplex PCR, and the TCRdb table lists in-frame clones only, not all of them. The sample lists 400,000 to 450,000 clones, about 90% occurring once. Treatment specified: 19 received Ad26.COV2.S at low or high dose, single or two shots; about 5 received placebo; per-sample allocation not given. Sample collection was performed on day 63 after the first vaccine or placebo injection. The sequenced sample was peripheral blood, obtained in a trial of Ad26.COV2.S vaccine versus placebo. The receptors were sampled from a person aged 18 to 65 who received the Ad26.COV2.S COVID-19 vaccine or a placebo.

This clone was seen a single time. The V and J genes are TRBV11-1 and TRBJ1-1, with a tentative D call TRBD1 (5 bases). CDR3 length equals 15 residues. Germline CDR1 reads SGHAT; CDR2 reads FQDESV (reference sequence). Trimming left V 2 bases short and J 6 bases short, with 16 bases between. In DNA form, the CDR3 reads TGTGCCAGCAGCTTACGGGCAGCGGGGGTCGCTGAAGCTTTCTTT. Its translation: CASSLRAAGVAEAFF.

This clone was recorded a few times. The chain employs TRBV6-2 or TRBV6-3 and TRBJ1-2; no reliable D call. CDR1 is MNHEY and CDR2 is SVGEGT in the germline V gene. V gave up 0 bases and J gave up 2 bases, with 13 bases separating them. This CDR3 comprises 16 residues. The CDR3 nucleotides are TGTGCCAGCAGTTACTCGAGTTTGCCATCGAACTATGGCTACACCTTC. Amino acids: CASSYSSLPSNYGYTF.

The chain couples TRBV12-1 to TRBJ2-3; TRBD2, as called in the table, went unchecked against the DNA. TRBV12-1 is labeled a pseudogene. The CDR3 is 17 residues long. Here the CDR3 DNA reads TGTGCCAGCAGCTTTTCGAGGACTAGCGGGAGCACAGATACGCAGTATTTT. Amino acids: CASSFSRTSGSTDTQYF.

CDR3 in amino acids: CASSIARYGELFF. For the CDR3, the DNA is TGTGCCAGTAGTATCGCTCGGTACGGGGAGCTGTTTTTT. The chain employs TRBV19 and TRBJ2-2; D remains unclear. CDR3 length equals 13 residues. Trimming pared 3 bases from V and 7 bases from J, leaving 9 bases between. Germline V CDR1 and CDR2: LNHDA, SQIVND (reference sequence). The full variable domain, its missing parts supplied by reference TRBV19 and TRBJ2-2, is DGGITQSPKYLFRKEGQNVTLSCEQNLNHDAMYWYRQDPGQGLRLIYYSQIVNDFQKGDIAEGYSVSREKKESFPLTVTSAQKNPTAFYLCASSIARYGELFFGEGSRLTVL.

The gene calls are TRBV5-4 and TRBJ1-2; D may be TRBD1 (6 bases). The germline V gene has CDR1 SGHNT and CDR2 YYREEE (reference sequence). The CDR3 sequence is 15 residues long. The V end lost 4 bases, the J end lost 4 bases, and 17 bases lay between the germline ends. The chain's CDR3 is CASSQGGGLVYGYTF. Here the CDR3 DNA reads TGTGCCAGCAGCCAGGGTGGGGGGCTGGTCTATGGCTACACCTTC. Full variable domain (rest looked up from reference TRBV5-4 and TRBJ1-2): ETGVTQSPTHLIKTRGQQVTLRCSSQSGHNTVSWYQQALGQGPQFIFQYYREEENGRGNFPPRFSGLQFPNYSSELNVNALELDDSALYLCASSQGGGLVYGYTFGSGTRLTVV.

The rearrangement links TRBV7-9 to TRBJ1-4; D ambiguous. Germline-derived CDR1 and CDR2 are SEHNR and FQNEAQ (reference sequence). The V gene lost 5 bases and the J gene lost 5 bases, with 9 bases spanning the gap. The CDR3 runs 13 residues. CDR3 coding DNA: TGTGCCAGCAGCCCAACAGAGAATGAAAAACTGTTTTTT. This encodes CASSPTENEKLFF.

V and J are TRBV19 and TRBJ2-2; weak D call: TRBD1 (5 bases). CDR3 length: 15 amino acids. Germline V lookup: CDR1 LNHDA, CDR2 SQIVND (reference sequence). V lost 3 bases and J lost 6, with 14 bases in between. CDR3 DNA sequence: TGTGCCAGTAGTATCTGGGCGTGGGGCCCCGGGGAGCTGTTTTTT. This encodes CASSIWAWGPGELFF.

The V and J genes are TRBV7-3 and TRBJ2-1; TRBD2 might be the D (6 bases). CDR3 length: 15 residues. Trimming shortened V by 2 bases and J by 3 bases, and 11 bases separated the two germline ends. Germline CDR1 and CDR2: SGHTA and FQGTGA. Here the CDR3 DNA reads TGTGCCAGCAGCTTAGTTGCGGGGTTCTACAATGAGCAGTTCTTC. Amino acid sequence: CASSLVAGFYNEQFF.

J is TRBJ2-7 and V is TRBV29-1; 7 bases align to TRBD1. The germline V gene has CDR1 SQVTM and CDR2 ANQGSEA. CDR3 length: 13 amino acids. V shed 3 bases, J shed 6 bases, and the junction held 8 bases outside the gene matches. As DNA, the CDR3 is TGCAGCGTTGAGGGACAGACCCCGTCCGAGCAGTACTTC. As protein: CSVEGQTPSEQYF.

This chain connects TRBV7-9 to TRBJ1-2; D is perhaps TRBD1 (5 bases). Germline CDR1 and CDR2: SEHNR and FQNEAQ (reference sequence). Trimming stripped 3 bases from V and 7 bases from J, with 15 bases between. This CDR3 region has 14 residues. The CDR3 protein is CASSLPSGTIGYTF. The CDR3 coding sequence is TGTGCCAGCAGCTTGCCATCTGGGACTATTGGCTACACCTTC.

This chain links TRBV19 with TRBJ1-5, with 7 bases identical to TRBD1. Unmatched junction bases numbered 19, after V lost 3 bases and J lost 5 bases. In germline, CDR1 is LNHDA, CDR2 SQIVND (reference sequence). This CDR3 spans 19 amino acids. The CDR3 coding sequence is TGTGCCAGTAGTATTTTTTATTGGGCCGAGACAGGGAGTGATCAGCCCCAGCATTTT. This encodes CASSIFYWAETGSDQPQHF. Full variable domain (remainder filled in from reference TRBV19 and TRBJ1-5): DGGITQSPKYLFRKEGQNVTLSCEQNLNHDAMYWYRQDPGQGLRLIYYSQIVNDFQKGDIAEGYSVSREKKESFPLTVTSAQKNPTAFYLCASSIFYWAETGSDQPQHFGDGTRLSIL.

This clone has a handful of counts. The chain joins TRBV27 to TRBJ2-2; a weak D match, TRBD2 (5 bases). Trimming removed 2 bases at V and 6 bases at J, with 7 bases between. The CDR3 is 13 residues long. Per the germline V gene, CDR1 is MNHEY and CDR2 is SMNVEV (reference sequence). The CDR3 protein is CASSLLAPGELFF. The CDR3 region has the DNA TGTGCCAGCAGTTTACTAGCTCCCGGGGAGCTGTTTTTT.

The V gene is TRBV5-4, the J gene TRBJ2-1; TRBD2 aligns across 9 bases. V was pared by 4 bases and J by 12 bases, with 8 bases of the junction left unmatched. Germline CDR1 reads SGHNT; CDR2 reads YYREEE (reference sequence). This CDR3 region has 13 residues. The CDR3 here is CASSGGTSSGQFF. In DNA form, the CDR3 reads TGTGCCAGCAGCGGGGGGACTAGCTCAGGGCAGTTCTTC.

The genes are TRBV7-6 and TRBJ2-7; D is perhaps TRBD1 (6 bases). This CDR3 is built from 18 residues. Trimming removed 1 base at V and 6 bases at J, with 25 bases between. The germline V gene has CDR1 SGHVS and CDR2 FNYEAQ. The CDR3 sequence is CASSLDVPGALPLTEQYF. The CDR3 DNA sequence: TGTGCCAGCAGCTTAGATGTGCCAGGGGCGCTACCATTAACCGAGCAGTACTTC. Together with reference TRBV7-6 and TRBJ2-7, the CDR3 gives the full variable domain: GAGVSQSPRYKVTKRGQDVALRCDPISGHVSLYWYRQALGQGPEFLTYFNYEAQQDKSGLPNDRFSAERPEGSISTLTIQRTEQRDSAMYRCASSLDVPGALPLTEQYFGPGTRLTVT.

This clone was counted at least ten times. Other DNA sequences in this specimen translate into the identical CDR3. The rearrangement joins TRBV18 to TRBJ2-1; maybe TRBD1 (6 bases). Germline CDR1 KGHSH, CDR2 LQKENI. The CDR3 loop spans 13 amino acids. With 3 bases removed from V and 3 bases from J, the gap between germline ends came to 6 bases. CDR3 DNA: TGTGCCAGCTCACCGACAGGCTACAATGAGCAGTTCTTC. This codes for CASSPTGYNEQFF. The whole variable domain, filled in from reference TRBV18 and TRBJ2-1, reads NAGVMQNPRHLVRRRGQEARLRCSPMKGHSHVYWYRQLPEEGLKFMVYLQKENIIDESGMPKERFSAEFPKEGPSILRIQQVVRGDSAAYFCASSPTGYNEQFFGPGTRLTVL.

CDR3 nucleotide sequence: TGTGCCAGCCCATGCCCCCCCGGACGCGAGCAGTACTTC. It encodes CASPCPPGREQYF. The rearrangement joins TRBV18 to TRBJ2-7, with unresolved D. V dropped 8 bases and J dropped 6 bases, with 17 bases sitting between them. The CDR3 loop spans 13 amino acids. Germline assignment: CDR1 KGHSH and CDR2 LQKENI.

The J gene is TRBJ2-3, the V gene TRBV28, with 7 bases fitting TRBD2. Germline V gives CDR1 MDHEN, CDR2 SYDVKM. This CDR3 has 15 residues. Trimming cost V 5 bases and J 6 bases; bases outside gene matches: 11. CDR3 sequence (DNA): TGTGCCAGCAGTATCGGGACTACCGGGGGTGATACGCAGTATTTT. Its translation is CASSIGTTGGDTQYF.

J is TRBJ2-7 and V is TRBV5-1, with unresolved D. CDR3 length: 15 amino acids. Per germline, CDR1 SGHRS and CDR2 YFSETQ. Trimming took 4 bases from V and 0 from J, leaving 14 bases between them. The CDR3: CASSQGPSISYEQYF. CDR3 bases: TGCGCCAGCAGCCAAGGACCCTCTATCTCCTACGAGCAGTACTTC.

The chain couples TRBV12-3 or TRBV12-4 to TRBJ2-5; D not resolved. V shed 5 bases and J shed 5 bases, with 9 bases lying between them. The CDR3 runs 12 residues. This CDR3 is CASSPQGETQYF. CDR3 in DNA: TGTGCCAGCAGTCCACAAGGGGAGACCCAGTACTTC.

This clone has a single count. The rearrangement joins TRBV27 to TRBJ2-5; a possible D gene is TRBD2 (7 bases). The germline CDR1 and CDR2 sequences are MNHEY and SMNVEV (reference sequence). Trimming shortened V by 3 bases and J by 4 bases, and 12 bases separated the two germline ends. The CDR3 length is 14 residues. The DNA for the CDR3 is TGTGCCAGCAGTTTTGGGGGGGCTTTAGAGACCCAGTACTTC. Encoded protein: CASSFGGALETQYF.

V is TRBV7-9 and J is TRBJ2-1; 8 bases map to TRBD1. Germline CDR1 and CDR2: SEHNR and FQNEAQ (reference sequence). Germline trimming cut 3 bases from V and 7 bases from J; bases unmatched to any gene: 2. The CDR3 sequence is 13 residues long. CDR3 sequence reads: CASSFQGANEQFF. The CDR3 nucleotides read TGTGCCAGCAGCTTCCAGGGGGCTAATGAGCAGTTCTTC.

The CDR3 DNA is TGTGCCAGCAGTGACATCGGACAAGCAACTAATGAAAAACTGTTTTTT. This codes for CASSDIGQATNEKLFF. The rearrangement uses TRBV28 and TRBJ1-4; a possible D gene is TRBD1 (5 bases). Germline V gives CDR1 MDHEN, CDR2 SYDVKM. This CDR3 comprises 16 residues. V lost 5 bases, J lost 0 bases, and 13 bases lay in between.

The V call is TRBV24-1, the J call TRBJ2-6, with D tentatively TRBD1 (6 bases). The germline gives CDR1 KGHDR, CDR2 SFDVKD. The CDR3 spans 17 residues. V shed 5 bases and J shed 0 bases, with 13 bases lying between them. CDR3 sequence (DNA): TGTGCCACCAGTGCGCCGGACAGTCGCTCTGGGGCCAACGTCCTGACTTTC. Protein: CATSAPDSRSGANVLTF.

The CDR3 is CASSQDGVETQYF. The DNA of the CDR3 is TGTGCCAGCAGCCAAGACGGCGTAGAGACCCAGTACTTC. The chain recombines TRBV3-1 (or the pseudogene TRBV3-2) with TRBJ2-5; no clear D gene. The CDR3 extends over 13 amino acids. Trimming took off 0 bases at V and 4 bases at J, with 6 bases between the two ends. From germline, CDR1 is LGHDT and CDR2 YNNKEL (reference sequence).

The chain links TRBV10-3 to TRBJ2-1, with 12 bases lining up with TRBD2. CDR3 size: 17 residues. CDR1 and CDR2 (germline): ENHRY, SYGVKD. The V and J ends lost 3 bases and 7 bases, in that order; junction bases with no gene match: 10. The CDR3 nucleotides are TGTGCCATCAGTGAATGGGCGGCTAGCGGGAGGGGGAATGAGCAGTTCTTC. Encoded protein: CAISEWAASGRGNEQFF.

The rearrangement uses TRBV2 and TRBJ2-5; 13 nucleotides line up with TRBD2. V shed 5 bases and J 4 bases; nucleotides not matched to a gene: 7. Germline-derived CDR1 and CDR2 are SNHLY and FYNNEI. CDR3 length: 16 amino acids. The CDR3 DNA follows: TGTGCCAGCAGTAGTAGGACTAGCGGGAGTGCAGAGACCCAGTACTTC. This codes for CASSSRTSGSAETQYF.

The chain carries TRBV27 and TRBJ1-6; TRBD1 aligns across 8 bases. With V trimmed by 4 bases and J by 13 bases, 3 bases remained unmatched. The CDR3 has 12 amino acids. CDR1 and CDR2 (germline): MNHEY, SMNVEV (reference sequence). This CDR3 is CASSYQGAPLHF. CDR3 nucleotide sequence: TGTGCCAGCAGTTACCAGGGGGCCCCCCTCCACTTT.

The V and J genes are TRBV5-6 and TRBJ1-1, with D maybe TRBD1 (5 bases). Trimming took 6 bases from V and 7 from J, leaving 13 bases between them. The germline CDR1 and CDR2 sequences are SGHDT and YYEEEE. CDR3 length: 12 amino acids. CDR3 coding DNA: TGTGCCAGCACCTGGGGGACGGGTGAAGCTTTCTTT. Translation: CASTWGTGEAFF. Looking up the rest from reference TRBV5-6 and TRBJ1-1 gives the full variable domain: DAGVTQSPTHLIKTRGQQVTLRCSPKSGHDTVSWYQQALGQGPQFIFQYYEEEERQRGNFPDRFSGHQFPNYSSELNVNALLLGDSALYLCASTWGTGEAFFGQGTRLTVV.

This CDR3 is CASSYIGELNYEQYF. The CDR3 DNA reads TGTGCCAGCAGTTACATCGGGGAACTGAACTACGAGCAGTACTTC. The chain combines TRBV6-2 or TRBV6-3 with TRBJ2-7, with TRBD2 as a possible D gene (5 bases). V was clipped by 2 bases and J by 3 bases, with 14 bases between them. The CDR3 runs 15 residues. Germline CDR1 is MNHEY and CDR2 is SVGEGT.

The gene calls are TRBV7-2 and TRBJ2-3; TRBD2 aligns across 16 bases. Trimming at V came to 5 bases and at J to 6 bases, leaving 5 bases not matched to a gene. The CDR3 sequence is 16 residues long. Germline lookup yields CDR1 SGHTA and CDR2 FQGNSA. Written as DNA, the CDR3 is TGTGCCAGCAGCCCCGGGACTAGCGGGAGGGTGGATACGCAGTATTTT. This encodes CASSPGTSGRVDTQYF.

The chain has TRBV5-6 and TRBJ1-3; D call uncertain. This CDR3 spans 17 amino acids. The germline V gene encodes CDR1 SGHDT and CDR2 YYEEEE. The V end lost 2 bases, the J end lost 0 bases, and 15 bases lay between the germline ends. Here the CDR3 DNA reads TGTGCCAGCAGCTTTTCCCCTACAGTCCGCTCTGGAAACACCATATATTTT. Translated, it gives CASSFSPTVRSGNTIYF.

The CDR3 bases are TGTGCCAGCAGACCCGGGACTAGCGGGGGAAGGAGCACAGATACGCAGTATTTT. It yields the protein CASRPGTSGGRSTDTQYF. This chain joins TRBV3-1 (or the pseudogene TRBV3-2) and TRBJ2-3, with TRBD2 matching 14 bases. Germline V gene sequence: CDR1 LGHDT, CDR2 YNNKEL (reference sequence). Trimming took 6 bases from V and 0 from J; bases not matched to a gene: 8. This CDR3 spans 18 amino acids.